What follows are 16 T cell receptor beta chains derived from one specimen sequenced in a study of shared clonotypes between healthy human individuals. Here immunoSEQ multiplex PCR was the method, and the copy in TCRdb shows in-frame clones only, minus some. The repertoire includes over a million clones, around 78% of them detected once, and 0.61% sits in the top ten. Sequencing was carried out using memory CD4+ T cells from PBMCs. Specified subset: CD45RA-negative fraction. Receptors were obtained from a man aged 18 to 30 in good health. Some clones in this sample may be carry-over from other donors' samples.

With respect to this clone: The sample carries other DNA sequences with the same CDR3. The V call is TRBV5-8, the J call TRBJ2-7, with 7 bases matching TRBD2. The CDR3 extends over 14 amino acids. Germline CDR1 and CDR2: SGHTS and YDEGEE. V shed 1 base, J shed 3 bases, and the junction held 4 bases outside the gene matches. Here the CDR3 reads CASSLRLADYEQYF. The CDR3 DNA reads TGTGCCAGCAGCTTGAGGCTAGCGGACTACGAGCAGTACTTC.

The rearrangement links TRBV6-5 to TRBJ1-3, with D possibly matching TRBD1 (6 bases). The V and J ends lost 2 bases and 0 bases respectively, with 8 bases between them. This CDR3 is built from 15 residues. Germline V gene data show CDR1 as MNHEY and CDR2 as SVGAGI. The CDR3 DNA sequence: TGTGCCAGCAGTTACGGAGGGGGCTCTGGAAACACCATATATTTT. Translating gives CASSYGGGSGNTIYF.

For the CDR3, the DNA is TGTGCCAGCAGCCCGCGACTAGCGGGACGGAATGAGCAGTTCTTC. The encoded protein is CASSPRLAGRNEQFF. The gene calls are TRBV9 and TRBJ2-1, with 11 bases lining up with TRBD2. The CDR3 runs to 15 residues. Losses at the gene ends were 4 bases for V and 7 bases for J; bases not matched to a gene: 7. Germline CDR1 and CDR2: SGDLS and YYNGEE. Supplemented by reference TRBV9 and TRBJ2-1, the full variable domain reads DSGVTQTPKHLITATGQRVTLRCSPRSGDLSVYWYQQSLDQGLQFLIQYYNGEERAKGNILERFSAQQFPDLHSELNLSSLELGDSALYFCASSPRLAGRNEQFFGPGTRLTVL.

This clone was counted at least ten times. This specimen includes other DNA sequences encoding the same CDR3. The V and J genes are TRBV28 and TRBJ2-1, with D perhaps TRBD1 (6 bases). Germline CDR1 is MDHEN and CDR2 is SYDVKM. The germline V and J ends were trimmed by 1 base and 12 bases, with 19 bases remaining between them. CDR3 length: 15 amino acids. CDR3 nucleotides: TGTGCCAGCAGTTTATCCGGGACAATTACAGTGGGGCAGTTCTTC. Translating gives CASSLSGTITVGQFF.

V is TRBV28 and J is TRBJ1-2; unclear D gene. Germline CDR1 is MDHEN and CDR2 is SYDVKM. The CDR3 length is 13 residues. The V end was cut by 10 bases, the J end by 0 bases, with 12 bases between. DNA of the CDR3: TGTGCCACCCGGACGGATTCTAACTATGGCTACACCTTC. Its protein product is CATRTDSNYGYTF.

The rearrangement uses TRBV6-1 and TRBJ2-3; D possibly matches TRBD1 or TRBD2 (5 bases each). V dropped 4 bases and J dropped 2 bases, with 22 bases sitting between them. The length of the CDR3 is 18 residues. The germline gives CDR1 MNHNS, CDR2 SASEGT. CDR3 sequence (DNA): TGTGCCAGCAGTGGCGGTTTTCTAAGGGACCAAGACACAGATACGCAGTATTTT. Translating it yields CASSGGFLRDQDTDTQYF.

The genes are TRBV7-2 and TRBJ2-5, with 8 bases lining up with TRBD1. J was trimmed by 4 bases and V by 3 bases; bases with no gene match: 4. Germline assignment: CDR1 SGHTA and CDR2 FQGNSA. CDR3 size: 14 residues. The CDR3 loop is CASSFQGAGETQYF. The CDR3 DNA reads as TGTGCCAGCAGCTTTCAGGGGGCGGGAGAGACCCAGTACTTC.

This chain joins TRBV27 and TRBJ2-1, with 11 bases matching TRBD2. Germline-derived CDR1 and CDR2 are MNHEY and SMNVEV (reference sequence). J gave up 9 bases and V 5 bases, and 9 bases lay outside the gene matches. The CDR3 sequence is 15 residues long. The CDR3 protein is CASSPRVAGGLEQFF. DNA of the CDR3: TGTGCCAGCAGTCCGAGGGTAGCGGGAGGGCTTGAGCAGTTCTTC.

The J gene is TRBJ2-2, the V gene TRBV12-5; D gene ambiguous. The germline CDR1 and CDR2 sequences are LGHNT and FRNRAP. CDR3 length: 14 amino acids. Trimming left V 5 bases short and J 1 base short, with 8 bases between. Here the CDR3 reads CASGPPMNTGELFF. CDR3 sequence (DNA): TGTGCTAGTGGTCCACCGATGAACACCGGGGAGCTGTTTTTT.

The genes are TRBV2 and TRBJ2-5, with TRBD1 identical over 7 bases. The germline CDR1 and CDR2 sequences are SNHLY and FYNNEI. This CDR3 spans 12 amino acids. V gave up 9 bases and J gave up 7 bases; unmatched junction bases: 8. CDR3 nucleotides: TGTGCCAGTGGACAGGTCACGGGGACCCAGTACTTC. Amino acids: CASGQVTGTQYF.

The chain carries TRBV9 and TRBJ2-3, with D maybe TRBD2 (5 bases). The CDR3 is 16 amino acids. Germline values: CDR1 SGDLS, CDR2 YYNGEE. V shed 2 bases and J shed 5 bases, with 18 bases lying between them. The CDR3 spells CASSVEGLRVEDTQYF. The CDR3 DNA sequence: TGTGCCAGCAGCGTTGAGGGTCTCCGGGTGGAAGATACGCAGTATTTT.

The V gene is TRBV28, the J gene TRBJ1-2; TRBD1 matches 8 bases. Germline CDR1 and CDR2: MDHEN and SYDVKM. This CDR3 has 18 amino acids. V was clipped by 0 bases and J by 5 bases; unmatched bases: 14. Written as DNA, the CDR3 is TGTGCCAGCAGTTTATGGGCGGCGCAGGGGGCATTTGGGTATGGCTACACCTTC. It translates to CASSLWAAQGAFGYGYTF.

The V call is TRBV28, the J call TRBJ1-1; D might be TRBD1 (6 bases). The CDR3 consists of 15 residues. The germline V gene encodes CDR1 MDHEN and CDR2 SYDVKM. V lost 3 bases, J lost 2 bases, and 13 bases lay in between. CDR3: CASSFTTGVNTEAFF. The CDR3 DNA is TGTGCCAGCAGTTTCACGACAGGCGTTAACACTGAAGCTTTCTTT.

The V gene is TRBV4-3, the J gene TRBJ1-2; 10 bases map to TRBD1. Trimming took 5 bases from V and 7 from J; bases not matched to a gene: 7. The germline V gene has CDR1 LGHNA and CDR2 YSLEER. The CDR3 contains 14 residues. CDR3 in DNA: TGCGCCAGCAGCGCGACAGGGGGCCGATCTGGCTACACCTTC. The encoded protein is CASSATGGRSGYTF.

The rearrangement links TRBV18 to TRBJ1-5; 10 bases fit TRBD1. CDR3 length: 13 amino acids. Germline-derived CDR1 and CDR2 are KGHSH and LQKENI. V was clipped by 8 bases and J by 6 bases; unmatched bases: 4. The CDR3 loop reads CASGTGEGQPQHF. The CDR3 coding sequence is TGTGCCAGCGGGACAGGGGAGGGTCAGCCCCAGCATTTT. Together with reference TRBV18 and TRBJ1-5, the CDR3 gives the full variable domain: NAGVMQNPRHLVRRRGQEARLRCSPMKGHSHVYWYRQLPEEGLKFMVYLQKENIIDESGMPKERFSAEFPKEGPSILRIQQVVRGDSAAYFCASGTGEGQPQHFGDGTRLSIL.

V and J are TRBV5-4 and TRBJ2-2; 9 nucleotides align to TRBD1. V was pared by 3 bases and J by 2 bases, with 5 bases of the junction left unmatched. Germline V gene sequence: CDR1 SGHNT, CDR2 YYREEE (reference sequence). This CDR3 spans 16 amino acids. The chain's CDR3 is CASSWDRALNTGELFF. The CDR3 coding sequence is TGTGCCAGCAGCTGGGACAGGGCCCTAAACACCGGGGAGCTGTTTTTT.